This T cell receptor beta chain was sequenced in a study of shared clonotypes between healthy human individuals. Sequencing was performed with immunoSEQ multiplex PCR; in TCRdb, only in-frame clones are kept and a portion is missing. Here the sample spans under 1,900,000 clones, about 98.5% being singletons. Points on this clone: The sample contains more than one DNA sequence encoding this CDR3.

This sequence was found in a man aged 30 to 45 in good health. Sequences were obtained from naive CD4+ T cells sorted from blood. As for subset: CD45RA+ positively selected.

Here the CDR3 DNA reads TGCGCCAGCAGCTTGGCCCCCAACAATGAGCAGTTCTTC. It specifies CASSLAPNNEQFF. V gene TRBV5-1 combines with J gene TRBJ2-1; D gene unclear. Trimming cost V 0 bases and J 5 bases, with 6 bases left between them. Germline CDR1 and CDR2: SGHRS and YFSETQ. CDR3 size: 13 residues.